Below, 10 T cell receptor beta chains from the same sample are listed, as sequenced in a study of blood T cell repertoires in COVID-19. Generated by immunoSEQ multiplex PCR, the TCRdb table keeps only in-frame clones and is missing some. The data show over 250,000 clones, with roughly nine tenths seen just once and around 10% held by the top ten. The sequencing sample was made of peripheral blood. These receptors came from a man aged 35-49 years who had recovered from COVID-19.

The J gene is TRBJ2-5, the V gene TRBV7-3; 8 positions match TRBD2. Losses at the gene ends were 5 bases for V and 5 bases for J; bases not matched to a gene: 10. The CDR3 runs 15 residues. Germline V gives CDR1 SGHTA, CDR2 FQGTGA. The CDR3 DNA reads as TGTGCCAGCAGCCTTACTAGCGGCCTCGGGGAGACCCAGTACTTC. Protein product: CASSLTSGLGETQYF.

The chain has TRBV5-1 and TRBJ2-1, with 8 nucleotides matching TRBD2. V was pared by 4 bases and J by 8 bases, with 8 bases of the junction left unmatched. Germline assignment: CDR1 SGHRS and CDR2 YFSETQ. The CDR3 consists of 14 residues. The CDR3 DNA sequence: TGCGCCAGCAGCCGGAACAGCGGGGGCTATGAGCAGTTCTTC. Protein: CASSRNSGGYEQFF. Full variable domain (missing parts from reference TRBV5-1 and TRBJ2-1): KAGVTQTPRYLIKTRGQQVTLSCSPISGHRSVSWYQQTPGQGLQFLFEYFSETQRNKGNFPGRFSGRQFSNSRSEMNVSTLELGDSALYLCASSRNSGGYEQFFGPGTRLTVL.

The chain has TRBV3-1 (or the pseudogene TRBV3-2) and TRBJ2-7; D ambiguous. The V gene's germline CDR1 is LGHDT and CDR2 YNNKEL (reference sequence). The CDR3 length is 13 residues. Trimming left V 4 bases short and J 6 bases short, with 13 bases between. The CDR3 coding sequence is TGTGCCAGCAGCCCCACCAGTCGCGGCGAGCAGTACTTC. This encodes CASSPTSRGEQYF.

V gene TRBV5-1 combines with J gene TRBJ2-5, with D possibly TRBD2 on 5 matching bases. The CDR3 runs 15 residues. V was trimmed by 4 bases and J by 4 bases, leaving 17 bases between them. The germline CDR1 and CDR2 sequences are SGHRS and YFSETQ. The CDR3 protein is CASSLGDSTGETQYF. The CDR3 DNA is TGCGCCAGCAGCCTGGGAGACTCGACGGGAGAGACCCAGTACTTC.

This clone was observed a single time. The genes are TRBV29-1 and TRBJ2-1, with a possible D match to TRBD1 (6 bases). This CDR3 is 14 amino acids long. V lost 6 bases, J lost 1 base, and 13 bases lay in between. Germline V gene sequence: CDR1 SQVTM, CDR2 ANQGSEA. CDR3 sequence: CSVDLQGSYNEQFF. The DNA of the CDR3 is TGCAGCGTGGACCTACAGGGATCCTACAATGAGCAGTTCTTC.

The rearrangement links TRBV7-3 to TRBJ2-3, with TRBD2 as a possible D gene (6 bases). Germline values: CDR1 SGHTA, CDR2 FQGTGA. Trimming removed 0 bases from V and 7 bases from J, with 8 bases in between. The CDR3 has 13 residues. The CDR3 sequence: CASSLTRGNTQYF. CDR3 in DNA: TGTGCCAGCAGCTTAACGCGGGGAAATACGCAGTATTTT.

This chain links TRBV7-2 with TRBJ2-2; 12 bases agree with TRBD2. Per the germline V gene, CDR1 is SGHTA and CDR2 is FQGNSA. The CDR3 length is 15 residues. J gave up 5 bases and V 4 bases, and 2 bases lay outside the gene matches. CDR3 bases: TGTGCCAGCAGCTCTGGACTAGCGGGGACCGGGGAGCTGTTTTTT. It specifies CASSSGLAGTGELFF.

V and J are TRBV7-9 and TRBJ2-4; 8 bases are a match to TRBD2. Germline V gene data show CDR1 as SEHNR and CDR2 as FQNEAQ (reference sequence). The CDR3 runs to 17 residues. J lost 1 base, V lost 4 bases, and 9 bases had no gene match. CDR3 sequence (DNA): TGTGCCAGCAGCTCCCCCCCAGCGGGAGAGGCCAAAAACATTCAGTACTTC. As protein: CASSSPPAGEAKNIQYF.

The CDR3 loop is CASTPGLANEQFF. The DNA of the CDR3 is TGTGCCAGCACTCCGGGACTAGCCAATGAGCAGTTCTTC. The rearrangement uses TRBV2 and TRBJ2-1; 9 bases are shared with TRBD2. V dropped 7 bases and J dropped 6; count of bases not matched to a gene: 4. The CDR3 contains 13 residues. Per germline, CDR1 SNHLY and CDR2 FYNNEI.

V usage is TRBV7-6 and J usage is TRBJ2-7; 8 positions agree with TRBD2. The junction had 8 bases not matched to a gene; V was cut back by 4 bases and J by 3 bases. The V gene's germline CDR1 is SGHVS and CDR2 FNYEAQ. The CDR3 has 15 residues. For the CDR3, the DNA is TGTGCCAGCAGCTATGGGGCGGGGGGCCGCTACGAGCAGTACTTC. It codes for CASSYGAGGRYEQYF.